A single TCR beta chain is shown here with its context. This specimen comes from a study of shared clonotypes between healthy human individuals. The germline gives CDR1 SGHTA, CDR2 FQGNSA. The CDR3 is 16 amino acids. With V trimmed by 5 bases and J by 9 bases, 15 bases remained unmatched. Assay: immunoSEQ multiplex PCR; the TCRdb copy retains only in-frame clones and omits some. The sample lists 300,000 to 400,000 clones; roughly 80% were seen once. Input material: memory CD4+ T cells sorted from blood. The subset: CD45RA-negative fraction. V usage is TRBV7-2 and J usage is TRBJ2-1, with 8 bases identical to TRBD2. This sequence was found in a man in his thirties or forties in good health. The CDR3, as DNA: TGTGCCAGCAGCCGATCGGGGACTAGTAATTTCGGTGAGCAGTTCTTC. Translated, it gives CASSRSGTSNFGEQFF.